Following are 8 T cell receptor beta chains from one sample sequenced in a study of identical twins. TCRdb fed the 5' RACE reads into MiXCR, producing one record per CDR3 protein. The repertoire holds roughly 260,000 distinct CDR3 sequences, about 7.5% seen once, with over 5% in the top ten. The sample also formed part of further work on yellow fever vaccine responses in identical twins.

The sequenced sample was CD8+ T cells sorted from blood. The receptors shown here come from a young woman in good health.

This clonotype came up many times. This sequence joins TRBV27 and TRBJ2-1; D is perhaps TRBD2 (6 bases). This CDR3 has 12 amino acids. The V gene lost 0 bases and the J gene lost 11 bases, with 8 bases spanning the gap. Germline CDR1 is MNHEY and CDR2 is SMNVEV (reference sequence). The CDR3 coding sequence is TGTGCCAGCAGTTTATCCGGCGGGAAGCAGTTCTTC. Protein: CASSLSGGKQFF.

This clonotype was picked up a small number of times. The chain couples TRBV7-6 to TRBJ2-3, with TRBD1 matching over 7 bases. V lost 5 bases to trimming and J lost 5 bases; unmatched junction nucleotides: 22. CDR1 is SGHVS, CDR2 FNYEAQ, per germline. The CDR3 covers 19 residues. CDR3: CASSPTDRAEAALRDTQYF. The CDR3 DNA is TGTGCCAGCAGCCCCACTGACAGGGCCGAGGCGGCCCTTCGAGATACGCAGTATTTT.

This clonotype was observed a few times. The V gene is TRBV20-1, the J gene TRBJ1-1; D is undetermined. The CDR3 loop spans 15 amino acids. The V gene's germline CDR1 is DFQATT and CDR2 SNEGSKA (reference sequence). The germline V and J ends were trimmed by 1 base and 6 bases, with 18 bases remaining between them. The chain's CDR3 is CSARVRAGGSAEAFF. For the CDR3, the DNA is TGCAGTGCTAGAGTAAGGGCAGGCGGCTCGGCTGAAGCTTTCTTT.

This clonotype appeared many times. This chain links TRBV5-6 with TRBJ1-5; D is uncertain. The CDR3 is made up of 12 amino acids. Trimming pared 3 bases from V and 5 bases from J, leaving 6 bases between. The germline V gene has CDR1 SGHDT and CDR2 YYEEEE. The CDR3: CASSSTDQPQHF. The DNA of the CDR3 is TGTGCCAGCAGCTCGACCGATCAGCCCCAGCATTTT.

The chain is built from TRBV7-6 and TRBJ2-7; D may be TRBD2 (7 bases). V was clipped by 5 bases and J by 3 bases, with 17 bases between them. There are 15 residues in the CDR3. Germline V gene sequence: CDR1 SGHVS, CDR2 FNYEAQ. The CDR3 region is CASSLMQGRVYEQYF. The CDR3, as DNA: TGTGCCAGCAGCCTCATGCAGGGGAGGGTCTACGAGCAGTACTTC.

This clonotype was detected only a few times. This chain links TRBV20-1 with TRBJ1-6; 7 positions agree with TRBD1. The ends lost 5 bases at V and 7 bases at J; junction bases unmatched: 8. In germline, CDR1 is DFQATT, CDR2 SNEGSKA (reference sequence). The CDR3 has 14 residues. The CDR3 protein is CSALVGTENSPLHF. Written as DNA, the CDR3 is TGCAGTGCTTTGGTGGGGACAGAAAATTCACCCCTCCACTTT.

In this sample, this clonotype turned up a few times. This chain joins TRBV11-2 and TRBJ2-2, with D uncertain. Trimming stripped 8 bases from V and 5 bases from J, with 6 bases between. The CDR3 covers 11 residues. Germline loops: CDR1 SGHAT, CDR2 FQNNGV. Here the CDR3 reads CASHLTGELFF. The CDR3 region has the DNA TGTGCCAGCCACCTTACCGGGGAGCTGTTTTTT.

The chain recombines TRBV6-1 with TRBJ2-7; a weak D match, TRBD1 (5 bases). This CDR3 spans 15 amino acids. CDR1 and CDR2 (germline): MNHNS, SASEGT. V dropped 0 bases and J dropped 2 bases, with 11 bases sitting between them. Here the CDR3 reads CASSEAAGSAYEQYF. CDR3 in DNA: TGTGCCAGCAGTGAAGCGGCAGGGTCTGCCTACGAGCAGTACTTC.